This T cell receptor beta chain derives from a study of regulatory and conventional T cells in RAG deficiency. Whole-study results and caveats: Shorter CDR3s in all patient subsets; >75% Treg-Tconv overlap in Omenn. In Omenn syndrome, sorted "Tregs" may be peripherally activated cells. RAG-deficient patients showed markedly lower Shannon entropy and higher Simpson indices than control T-cell subsets.

Genomic DNA came from blood regulatory T cells gated CD4+ CD25-high CD127-low. Points on this clone: Its antigen is undetermined.

TCRdb's table, derived via immunoSEQ multiplex PCR, lists solely in-frame clones and lacks some. The repertoire includes some 20,000 clones, approximately 90% of them detected once, and roughly 1.4% sits in the top ten. These data also featured in a second study, about regulatory T cells. From that second work: Amplification used 52 TRBV primers and 13 TRBJ primers.

The clonotype originates from a human donor in good health. Sequencing was done on a sample of Tregs sorted from blood.

The CDR3: CASSPRLTEAFF. In DNA form, the CDR3 reads TGTGCCAGCAGCCCCCGTCTCACTGAAGCTTTCTTT. V gene TRBV28 combines with J gene TRBJ1-1; D is undetermined. Between the trimmed V and J ends, which lost 6 bases and 4 bases, there was a span of 9 bases. CDR3 length equals 12 residues. Germline loops: CDR1 MDHEN, CDR2 SYDVKM.